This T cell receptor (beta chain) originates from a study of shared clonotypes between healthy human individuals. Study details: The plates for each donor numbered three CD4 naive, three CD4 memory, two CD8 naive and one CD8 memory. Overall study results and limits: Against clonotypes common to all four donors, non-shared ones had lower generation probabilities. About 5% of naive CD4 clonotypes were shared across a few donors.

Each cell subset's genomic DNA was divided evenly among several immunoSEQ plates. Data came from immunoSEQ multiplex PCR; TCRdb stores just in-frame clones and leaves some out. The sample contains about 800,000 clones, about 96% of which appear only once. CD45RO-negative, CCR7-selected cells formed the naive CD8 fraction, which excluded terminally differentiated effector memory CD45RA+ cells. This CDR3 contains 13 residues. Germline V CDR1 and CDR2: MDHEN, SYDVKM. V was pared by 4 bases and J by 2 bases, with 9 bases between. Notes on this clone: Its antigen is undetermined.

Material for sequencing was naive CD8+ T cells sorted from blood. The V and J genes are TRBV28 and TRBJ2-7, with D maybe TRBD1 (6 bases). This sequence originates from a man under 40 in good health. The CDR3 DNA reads TGTGCCAGCAGTTACGGACAGACCTACGAGCAGTACTTC. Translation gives CASSYGQTYEQYF.